These 32 T cell receptor beta chains were all obtained from the same sample, sequenced in a study of cytomegalovirus exposure and HLA in healthy donors (dated by TCRdb to between 2016 and 2019). Library preparation employed the immunoSEQ multiplex PCR assay. TCRdb holds this immuneACCESS table with in-frame rearrangements only. Some clones are missing; in checked studies, unresolved V genes explain under half, and the rest has no known cause. Here the sample has about 78,000 clones; 96% occur a single time. The ten largest make up 1.5% to 2% of the sample. The sequenced material came from PBMCs. Receptor source: a man younger than 35 in good health and CMV-seropositive.

The rearrangement uses TRBV27 and TRBJ2-7; perhaps TRBD2 as D (6 bases). Per germline, CDR1 MNHEY and CDR2 SMNVEV (reference sequence). CDR3 length: 14 residues. V dropped 2 bases and J dropped 4 bases, with 12 bases sitting between them. CDR3 amino acids: CASSLAGPRYEQYF. CDR3 DNA: TGTGCCAGCAGTTTAGCGGGACCTAGATACGAGCAGTACTTC.

In this sample, this clone turned up once. The chain combines TRBV5-1 with TRBJ2-1, with TRBD2 identical over 7 bases. The J segment lost 0 bases and the V segment lost 0 bases, leaving 9 bases of the junction unmatched. This CDR3 contains 18 residues. The germline V gene has CDR1 SGHRS and CDR2 YFSETQ. The CDR3 DNA reads TGCGCCAGCAGCTTGGGGTCCCTCGGGGGGACCTCCTACAATGAGCAGTTCTTC. This encodes CASSLGSLGGTSYNEQFF.

V usage is TRBV10-3 and J usage is TRBJ2-2; D possibly corresponds to TRBD1 (6 bases). Deletions cut 7 bases from V and 6 bases from J, with 12 bases between. Germline CDR1 ENHRY, CDR2 SYGVKD. CDR3 size: 13 residues. Written as DNA, the CDR3 is TGTGCCATCACCCACAGGGTCGCCGGGGAGCTGTTTTTT. It codes for CAITHRVAGELFF.

This rearrangement joins TRBV15 to TRBJ1-1; a weak D match, TRBD1 (6 bases). This CDR3 comprises 12 residues. The V end lost 5 bases, the J end lost 10 bases, and 14 bases lay between the germline ends. The germline V gene encodes CDR1 LNHNV and CDR2 YYDKDF (reference sequence). CDR3 nucleotides: TGTGCCACCAGCGGACGACAGGCCGTAGCTTTCTTT. It specifies CATSGRQAVAFF.

This clone appeared a few times. V usage is TRBV14 and J usage is TRBJ1-1; 7 bases agree with TRBD1. The germline V gene encodes CDR1 SGHDN and CDR2 FVKESK. Trimming at V came to 4 bases and at J to 1 base, leaving 0 bases not matched to a gene. This CDR3 is 13 amino acids long. The CDR3 nucleotides read TGTGCCAGCAGCCGACAGGGGAACACTGAAGCTTTCTTT. Translated, it gives CASSRQGNTEAFF.

The chain has TRBV7-2 and TRBJ1-1; tentatively, D is TRBD1 (5 bases). Trimming pared 5 bases from V and 2 bases from J, leaving 12 bases between. The germline V gene encodes CDR1 SGHTA and CDR2 FQGNSA. The CDR3 sequence is 14 residues long. The CDR3 is CASSPGGYNTEAFF. CDR3 bases: TGTGCCAGCAGCCCTGGGGGGTATAACACTGAAGCTTTCTTT.

The chain recombines TRBV9 with TRBJ1-2; maybe TRBD1 (5 bases). The CDR3 is 15 amino acids. Per germline, CDR1 SGDLS and CDR2 YYNGEE. V was pared by 0 bases and J by 3 bases, with 12 bases between. CDR3 region: CASSVDPGPDYGYTF. The CDR3 region has the DNA TGTGCCAGCAGCGTAGATCCAGGGCCGGACTATGGCTACACCTTC.

The chain employs TRBV21-1 and TRBJ1-4; the table assigns TRBD1, which was not confirmed against the DNA. TRBV21-1 is tagged as a pseudogene. This CDR3 contains 18 residues. This CDR3 reads CASSKAQTGGNYNEKLFF. The CDR3 coding sequence is TGTGCCAGCAGCAAAGCTCAGACAGGGGGGAATTATAATGAAAAACTGTTTTTT.

The J gene is TRBJ1-2, the V gene TRBV6-4; tentatively, D is TRBD1 (5 bases). CDR1 is MRHNA, CDR2 SNTAGT, per germline. V dropped 6 bases and J dropped 6 bases, with 17 bases sitting between them. There are 14 residues in the CDR3. Here the CDR3 DNA reads TGTGCCAGCAGAGAATCCGGGACTGGTCATGGCTACACCTTC. Translating gives CASRESGTGHGYTF.

The DNA for the CDR3 is TGTGCCAGCAGTTCGGGACTAGCGGGGGAGGCCCTGATCGTGAATGAGCAGTTCTTC. Translation gives CASSSGLAGEALIVNEQFF. The chain employs TRBV27 and TRBJ2-1, with 14 bases that match TRBD2. The CDR3 extends over 19 amino acids. The trim removed 4 bases at V and 7 bases at J, leaving 15 bases unmatched. Germline V gene data show CDR1 as MNHEY and CDR2 as SMNVEV (reference sequence).

The sample holds one count of this clone. The chain combines TRBV30 with TRBJ1-2; TRBD1 might be the D (6 bases). Trimming took 4 bases from V and 4 from J, leaving 16 bases between them. This CDR3 has 14 residues. CDR1 and CDR2 from the germline V gene are GTSNPN and SVGIG (reference sequence). The DNA of the CDR3 is TGTGCCTGGAACTCCGGGACACCCTTCTATGGCTACACCTTC. Its protein is CAWNSGTPFYGYTF. The full variable domain, completed using reference TRBV30 and TRBJ1-2, is SQTIHQWPATLVQPVGSPLSLECTVEGTSNPNLYWYRQAAGRGLQLLFYSVGIGQISSEVPQNLSASRPQDRQFILSSKKLLLSDSGFYLCAWNSGTPFYGYTFGSGTRLTVV.

The CDR3 here is CASSLGQSTDTQYF. The CDR3 DNA is TGCGCCAGCAGCTTGGGACAGAGCACAGATACGCAGTATTTT. The chain combines TRBV5-1 with TRBJ2-3; perhaps TRBD1 as D (5 bases). This CDR3 is 14 amino acids long. Germline V gives CDR1 SGHRS, CDR2 YFSETQ. Trimming left V 0 bases short and J 0 bases short, with 5 bases between.

This chain connects TRBV5-1 to TRBJ2-5; weak D call: TRBD1 (5 bases). The V and J ends lost 0 bases and 5 bases respectively, with 20 bases between them. CDR1 and CDR2 from the germline V gene are SGHRS and YFSETQ. There are 17 residues in the CDR3. The CDR3 bases are TGCGCCAGCAGCTTGGCTCTCGCAGGGCAGATCCCGGAGACCCAGTACTTC. It yields the protein CASSLALAGQIPETQYF.

The chain links TRBV9 to TRBJ2-1; 7 nucleotides line up with TRBD1. The germline gives CDR1 SGDLS, CDR2 YYNGEE. Unmatched junction bases numbered 7, after V lost 2 bases and J lost 5 bases. CDR3 length: 15 amino acids. The CDR3 spells CASSVSGTVNNEQFF. In DNA form, the CDR3 reads TGTGCCAGCAGCGTCTCCGGGACAGTAAACAATGAGCAGTTCTTC.

CDR3: CASSLVPRQAFTGELFF. CDR3 DNA: TGTGCCAGCAGCTTAGTGCCGAGACAGGCGTTCACCGGGGAGCTGTTTTTT. This chain connects TRBV7-9 to TRBJ2-2, with D perhaps TRBD1 (6 bases). V was shortened by 1 base and J by 4 bases, with 16 bases between the two germline ends. Germline-derived CDR1 and CDR2 are SEHNR and FQNEAQ (reference sequence). The CDR3 totals 17 residues. Full variable domain (outside the CDR3, taken from reference TRBV7-9 and TRBJ2-2): DTGVSQNPRHKITKRGQNVTFRCDPISEHNRLYWYRQTLGQGPEFLTYFQNEAQLEKSRLLSDRFSAERPKGSFSTLEIQRTEQGDSAMYLCASSLVPRQAFTGELFFGEGSRLTVL.

V usage is TRBV2 and J usage is TRBJ1-1; tentative D call: TRBD1 (6 bases). Trimming removed 8 bases at V and 3 bases at J, with 13 bases between. CDR1 is SNHLY and CDR2 is FYNNEI in the germline V gene. This CDR3 is built from 13 residues. The CDR3 DNA reads TGTGCCAGCGGGGCAGGGGCTTACACTGAAGCTTTCTTT. Its translation is CASGAGAYTEAFF.

The chain couples TRBV7-3 to TRBJ1-1, with a tentative D call TRBD1 (6 bases). This CDR3 region has 13 residues. Germline V gives CDR1 SGHTA, CDR2 FQGTGA. V lost 5 bases and J 4 bases, leaving 11 bases between the germline ends. The CDR3: CASSPAGATEAFF. CDR3 nucleotide sequence: TGTGCCAGCAGCCCGGCGGGGGCCACTGAAGCTTTCTTT. Looking up the rest from reference TRBV7-3 and TRBJ1-1 gives the full variable domain: GAGVSQTPSNKVTEKGKYVELRCDPISGHTALYWYRQSLGQGPEFLIYFQGTGAADDSGLPNDRFFAVRPEGSVSTLKIQRTERGDSAVYLCASSPAGATEAFFGQGTRLTVV.

J is TRBJ2-7 and V is TRBV19, with TRBD2 matching 7 bases. The CDR3 sequence is 16 residues long. Germline trimming cut 5 bases from V and 3 bases from J; bases unmatched to any gene: 13. Germline V gene lookup returns CDR1 LNHDA and CDR2 SQIVND (reference sequence). The CDR3 DNA is TGTGCCAGTAGTGAGCTAGGAGCGGGAAATAGCTACGAGCAGTACTTC. It is translated as CASSELGAGNSYEQYF.

The V call is TRBV10-3, the J call TRBJ1-2; 7 positions match TRBD1. This CDR3 is 14 amino acids long. With V trimmed by 10 bases and J by 5 bases, 13 bases remained unmatched. From germline, CDR1 is ENHRY and CDR2 SYGVKD. The DNA of the CDR3 is TGTGCCACCTCCCCGGGACAGTTATCTTATGGCTACACCTTC. This codes for CATSPGQLSYGYTF.

The V and J genes are TRBV5-4 and TRBJ2-5; D remains ambiguous. There are 13 residues in the CDR3. The V gene lost 0 bases and the J gene lost 5 bases, with 8 bases spanning the gap. Looked up from germline, CDR1 is SGHNT and CDR2 is YYREEE (reference sequence). Here the CDR3 DNA reads TGTGCCAGCAGCTTGGCTCCTCTTGAGACCCAGTACTTC. Translation: CASSLAPLETQYF. The variable domain in full, completed from reference TRBV5-4 and TRBJ2-5, reads ETGVTQSPTHLIKTRGQQVTLRCSSQSGHNTVSWYQQALGQGPQFIFQYYREEENGRGNFPPRFSGLQFPNYSSELNVNALELDDSALYLCASSLAPLETQYFGPGTRLLVL.

The rearrangement joins TRBV10-3 to TRBJ1-2; perhaps TRBD1 as D (6 bases). Germline V gene sequence: CDR1 ENHRY, CDR2 SYGVKD. This CDR3 contains 15 residues. V was shortened by 1 base and J by 4 bases, with 13 bases between the two germline ends. The CDR3 is CAISELWTETYGYTF. The CDR3 DNA reads TGTGCCATCAGTGAGTTATGGACAGAAACCTATGGCTACACCTTC.

The rearrangement links TRBV4-1 to TRBJ2-7; TRBD1 might be the D (5 bases). Per the germline V gene, CDR1 is MGHRA and CDR2 is YSYEKL. The CDR3 consists of 13 residues. Trimming pared 1 base from V and 5 bases from J, leaving 9 bases between. Here the CDR3 reads CASSQVGLDEQYF. The CDR3 bases are TGCGCCAGCAGCCAAGTGGGGCTCGACGAGCAGTACTTC.

This chain links TRBV14 with TRBJ2-3; TRBD2 matches at 7 bases. The ends lost 4 bases at V and 5 bases at J; junction bases unmatched: 9. Germline assignment: CDR1 SGHDN and CDR2 FVKESK. This CDR3 contains 15 residues. The CDR3 reads CASSRVTGGKDTQYF. CDR3 DNA: TGTGCCAGCAGCCGTGTAACGGGAGGAAAAGATACGCAGTATTTT.

This clone was seen only once. V is TRBV4-1 and J is TRBJ2-7, with 10 bases aligning to TRBD1. The V and J ends lost 0 bases and 6 bases, in that order; junction bases with no gene match: 5. CDR1 is MGHRA and CDR2 is YSYEKL in the germline V gene. The CDR3 has 15 amino acids. The CDR3 here is CASSQDPRQGAEQYF. DNA for the CDR3: TGCGCCAGCAGCCAAGACCCGAGACAGGGGGCCGAGCAGTACTTC.

V and J are TRBV9 and TRBJ1-2; no definite D call. The CDR3 length is 12 residues. Deletions cut 4 bases from V and 8 bases from J, with 12 bases between. Germline V CDR1 and CDR2: SGDLS, YYNGEE. The CDR3 region has the DNA TGTGCCAGCAGCACCAGCGACGGAGGCTACACCTTC. Protein product: CASSTSDGGYTF.

The rearrangement links TRBV13 to TRBJ1-5; 8 nucleotides agree with TRBD1. CDR1 and CDR2 from the germline V gene are PRHDT and FYEKMQ (reference sequence). Trimming removed 5 bases from V and 2 bases from J; junction bases left unmatched: 5. The CDR3 runs to 15 residues. The CDR3 region is CASSLGQGGNQPQHF. CDR3 DNA sequence: TGTGCCAGCAGCCTCGGACAGGGCGGCAATCAGCCCCAGCATTTT.

The rearrangement uses TRBV5-1 and TRBJ2-2; a possible D gene is TRBD1 (5 bases). The V gene's germline CDR1 is SGHRS and CDR2 YFSETQ. V was clipped by 7 bases and J by 6 bases, with 19 bases between them. CDR3 length: 15 residues. The CDR3 loop is CASRQGSSPPGELFF. Written as DNA, the CDR3 is TGCGCCAGCCGCCAGGGATCATCCCCCCCCGGGGAGCTGTTTTTT.

V usage is TRBV30 and J usage is TRBJ2-3; 8 bases line up with TRBD2. V gave up 7 bases and J gave up 0 bases; unmatched junction bases: 3. CDR1 and CDR2 from the germline V gene are GTSNPN and SVGIG (reference sequence). This CDR3 spans 13 amino acids. The CDR3 nucleotides read TGTGCCTTTAGCGGGGCTAGCACAGATACGCAGTATTTT. It encodes CAFSGASTDTQYF. The variable domain in full, with the rest retrieved from reference TRBV30 and TRBJ2-3, is SQTIHQWPATLVQPVGSPLSLECTVEGTSNPNLYWYRQAAGRGLQLLFYSVGIGQISSEVPQNLSASRPQDRQFILSSKKLLLSDSGFYLCAFSGASTDTQYFGPGTRLTVL.

V and J are TRBV5-4 and TRBJ2-5, with a weak D call TRBD2 (6 bases). CDR3 length: 15 residues. Germline-derived CDR1 and CDR2 are SGHNT and YYREEE (reference sequence). Trimming removed 0 bases at V and 5 bases at J, with 14 bases between. The CDR3 DNA follows: TGTGCCAGCAGCTTGGACCCCGGGACTCGGGAGACCCAGTACTTC. Its translation: CASSLDPGTRETQYF.

The V call is TRBV21-1, the J call TRBJ2-1; the D call TRBD2 from the table was never checked on the DNA. TRBV21-1 is labeled a pseudogene. The CDR3 covers 13 residues. CDR3 amino acids: CASSKWRGDEQFF. CDR3 sequence (DNA): TGTGCCAGCAGCAAATGGAGAGGAGATGAGCAGTTCTTC.

The chain links TRBV19 to TRBJ1-1, with no clear D. V lost 7 bases and J lost 3, with 18 bases in between. The germline V gene has CDR1 LNHDA and CDR2 SQIVND (reference sequence). The CDR3 spans 15 residues. The CDR3 loop is CASNVGGEYHTEAFF. CDR3 DNA sequence: TGTGCCAGTAACGTAGGAGGAGAATACCACACTGAAGCTTTCTTT.

The chain links TRBV11-2 to TRBJ2-5; 7 bases match TRBD2. The CDR3 covers 17 residues. CDR1 and CDR2 (germline): SGHAT, FQNNGV. The junction had 14 bases not matched to a gene; V was cut back by 5 bases and J by 2 bases. The CDR3 coding sequence is TGTGCCAGCAGCATAACTCCCGGGGGGTGGAGGCAAGAGACCCAGTACTTC. Protein sequence: CASSITPGGWRQETQYF.